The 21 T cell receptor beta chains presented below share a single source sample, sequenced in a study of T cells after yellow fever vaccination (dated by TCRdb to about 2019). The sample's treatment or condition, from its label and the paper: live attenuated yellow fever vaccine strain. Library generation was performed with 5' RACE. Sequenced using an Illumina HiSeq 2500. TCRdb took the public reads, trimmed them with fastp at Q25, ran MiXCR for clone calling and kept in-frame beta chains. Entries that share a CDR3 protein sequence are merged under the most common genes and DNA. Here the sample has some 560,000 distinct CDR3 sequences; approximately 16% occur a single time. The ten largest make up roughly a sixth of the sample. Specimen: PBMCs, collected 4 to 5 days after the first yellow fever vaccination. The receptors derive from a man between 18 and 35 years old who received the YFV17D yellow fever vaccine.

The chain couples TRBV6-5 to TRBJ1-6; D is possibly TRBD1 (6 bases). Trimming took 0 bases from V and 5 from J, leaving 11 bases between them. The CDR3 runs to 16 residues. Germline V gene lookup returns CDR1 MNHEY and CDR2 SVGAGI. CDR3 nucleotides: TGTGCCAGCAGTTACTCCTCCGGGACACATAATTCACCCCTCCACTTT. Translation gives CASSYSSGTHNSPLHF.

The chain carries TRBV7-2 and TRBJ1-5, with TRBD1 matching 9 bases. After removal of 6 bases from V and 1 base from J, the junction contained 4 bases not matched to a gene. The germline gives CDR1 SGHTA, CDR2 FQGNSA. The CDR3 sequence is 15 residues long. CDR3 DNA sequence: TGTGCCAGCAGACGAGGGACAGGGAGCAATCAGCCCCAGCATTTT. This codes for CASRRGTGSNQPQHF.

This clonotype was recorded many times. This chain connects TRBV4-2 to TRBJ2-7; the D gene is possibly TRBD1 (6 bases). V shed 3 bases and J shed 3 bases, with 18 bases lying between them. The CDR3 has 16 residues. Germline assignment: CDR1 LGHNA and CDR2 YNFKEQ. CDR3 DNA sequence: TGTGCCAGCAGCCAGGGACGGACTGGGGACAACTACGAGCAGTACTTC. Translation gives CASSQGRTGDNYEQYF.

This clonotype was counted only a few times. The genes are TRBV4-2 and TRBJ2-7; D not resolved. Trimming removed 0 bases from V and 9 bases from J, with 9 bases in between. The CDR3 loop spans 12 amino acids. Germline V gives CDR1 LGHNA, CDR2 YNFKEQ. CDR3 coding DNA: TGTGCCAGCAGCCAAGATTTTGGTGCGCAGTACTTC. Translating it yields CASSQDFGAQYF.

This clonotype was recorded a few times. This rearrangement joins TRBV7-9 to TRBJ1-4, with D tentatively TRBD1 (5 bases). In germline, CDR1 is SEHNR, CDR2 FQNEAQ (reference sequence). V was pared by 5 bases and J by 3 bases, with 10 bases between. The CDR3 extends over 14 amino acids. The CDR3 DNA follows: TGTGCCAGCAGCGAACAGGCATCTAATGAAAAACTGTTTTTT. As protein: CASSEQASNEKLFF.

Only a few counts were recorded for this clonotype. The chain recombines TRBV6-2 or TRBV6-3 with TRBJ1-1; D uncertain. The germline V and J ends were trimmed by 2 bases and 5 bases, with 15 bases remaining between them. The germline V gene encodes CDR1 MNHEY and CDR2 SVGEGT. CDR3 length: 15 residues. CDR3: CASSYVEGLGTEAFF. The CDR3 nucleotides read TGTGCCAGCAGTTACGTAGAGGGCTTAGGAACTGAAGCTTTCTTT.

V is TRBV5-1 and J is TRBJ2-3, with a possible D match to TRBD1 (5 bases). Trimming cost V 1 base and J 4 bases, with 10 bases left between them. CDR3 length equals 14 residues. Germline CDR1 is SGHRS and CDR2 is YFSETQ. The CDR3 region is CASSLRQGSDTQYF. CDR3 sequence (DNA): TGCGCCAGCAGCTTGAGGCAGGGATCAGATACGCAGTATTTT.

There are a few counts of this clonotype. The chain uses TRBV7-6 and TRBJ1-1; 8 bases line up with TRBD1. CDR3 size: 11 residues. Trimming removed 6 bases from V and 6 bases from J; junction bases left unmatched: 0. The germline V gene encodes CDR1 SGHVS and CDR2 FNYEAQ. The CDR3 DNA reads TGTGCCAGCAGGACAGGGGCTGAAGCTTTCTTT. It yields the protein CASRTGAEAFF. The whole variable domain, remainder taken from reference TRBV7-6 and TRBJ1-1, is GAGVSQSPRYKVTKRGQDVALRCDPISGHVSLYWYRQALGQGPEFLTYFNYEAQQDKSGLPNDRFSAERPEGSISTLTIQRTEQRDSAMYRCASRTGAEAFFGQGTRLTVV.

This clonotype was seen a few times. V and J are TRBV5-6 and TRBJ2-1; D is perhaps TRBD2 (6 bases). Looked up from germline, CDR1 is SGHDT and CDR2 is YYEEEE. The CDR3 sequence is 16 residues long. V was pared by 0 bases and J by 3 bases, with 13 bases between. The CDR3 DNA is TGTGCCAGCAGCTTGGTCCGGTGGACTAACTACAATGAGCAGTTCTTC. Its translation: CASSLVRWTNYNEQFF.

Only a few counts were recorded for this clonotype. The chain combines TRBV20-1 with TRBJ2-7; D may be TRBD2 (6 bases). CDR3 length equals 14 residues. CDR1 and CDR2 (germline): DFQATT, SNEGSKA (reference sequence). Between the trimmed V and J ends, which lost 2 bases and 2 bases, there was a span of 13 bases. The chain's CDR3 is CSARSRGKTYEQYF. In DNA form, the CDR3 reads TGCAGTGCTAGATCCCGGGGGAAAACCTACGAGCAGTACTTC.

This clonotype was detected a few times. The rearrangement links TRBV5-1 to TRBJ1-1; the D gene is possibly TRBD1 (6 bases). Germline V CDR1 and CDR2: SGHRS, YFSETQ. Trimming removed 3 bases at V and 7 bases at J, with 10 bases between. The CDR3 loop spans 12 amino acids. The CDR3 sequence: CASSSTGIEAFF. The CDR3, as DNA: TGCGCCAGCAGCTCCACAGGGATTGAAGCTTTCTTT.

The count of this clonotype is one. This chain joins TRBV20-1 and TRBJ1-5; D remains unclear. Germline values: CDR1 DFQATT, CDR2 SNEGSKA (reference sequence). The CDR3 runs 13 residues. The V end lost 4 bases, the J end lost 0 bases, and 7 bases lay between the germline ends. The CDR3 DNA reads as TGCAGTGCTAAAACAAATAGCAATCAGCCCCAGCATTTT. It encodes CSAKTNSNQPQHF.

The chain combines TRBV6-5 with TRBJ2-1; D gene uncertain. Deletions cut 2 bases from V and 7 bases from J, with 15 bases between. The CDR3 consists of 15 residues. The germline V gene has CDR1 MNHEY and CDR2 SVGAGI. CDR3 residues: CASSYVAPLRNEQFF. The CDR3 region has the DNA TGTGCCAGCAGTTACGTGGCTCCACTGAGGAATGAGCAGTTCTTC.

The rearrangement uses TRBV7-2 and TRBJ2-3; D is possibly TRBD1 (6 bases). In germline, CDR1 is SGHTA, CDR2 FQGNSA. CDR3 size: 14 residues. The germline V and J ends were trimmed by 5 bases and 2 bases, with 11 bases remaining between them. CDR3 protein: CASSPQGYTDTQYF. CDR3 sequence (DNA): TGTGCCAGCAGCCCACAGGGATACACAGATACGCAGTATTTT.

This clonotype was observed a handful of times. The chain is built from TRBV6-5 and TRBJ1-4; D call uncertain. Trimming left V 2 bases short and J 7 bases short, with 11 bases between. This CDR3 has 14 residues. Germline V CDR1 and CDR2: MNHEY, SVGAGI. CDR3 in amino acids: CASSYTSIGEKLFF. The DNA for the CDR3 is TGTGCCAGCAGTTACACCTCTATCGGTGAAAAACTGTTTTTT.

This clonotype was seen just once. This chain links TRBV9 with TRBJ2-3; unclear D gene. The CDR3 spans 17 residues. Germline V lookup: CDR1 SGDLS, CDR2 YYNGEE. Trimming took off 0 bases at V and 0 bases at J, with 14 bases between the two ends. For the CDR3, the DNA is TGTGCCAGCAGCGTAGGCGCAGGCTACACTAGCACAGATACGCAGTATTTT. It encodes CASSVGAGYTSTDTQYF.

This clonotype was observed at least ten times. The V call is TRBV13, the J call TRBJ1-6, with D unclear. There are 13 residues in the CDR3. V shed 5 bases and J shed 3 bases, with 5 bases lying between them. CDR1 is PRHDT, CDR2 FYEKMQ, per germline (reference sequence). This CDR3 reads CASSGLYNSPLHF. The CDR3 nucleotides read TGTGCCAGCAGCGGACTCTATAATTCACCCCTCCACTTT.

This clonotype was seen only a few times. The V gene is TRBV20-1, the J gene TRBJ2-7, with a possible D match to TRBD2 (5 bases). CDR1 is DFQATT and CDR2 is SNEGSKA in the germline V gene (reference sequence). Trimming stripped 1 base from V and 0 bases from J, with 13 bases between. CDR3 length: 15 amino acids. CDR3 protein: CSARGGSTSSYEQYF. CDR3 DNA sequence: TGCAGTGCTAGAGGTGGGAGCACCAGCTCCTACGAGCAGTACTTC.

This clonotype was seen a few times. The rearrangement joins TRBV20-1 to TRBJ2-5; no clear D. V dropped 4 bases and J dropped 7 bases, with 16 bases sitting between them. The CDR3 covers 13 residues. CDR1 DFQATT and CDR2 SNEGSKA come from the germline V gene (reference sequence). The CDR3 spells CSAKRQYPGTQYF. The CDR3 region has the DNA TGCAGTGCTAAGCGACAATACCCGGGGACCCAGTACTTC.

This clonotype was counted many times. The CDR3 nucleotides are TGTGCCAGCTCAGCCGGGACAGATAACACTGAAGCTTTCTTT. Translating gives CASSAGTDNTEAFF. The chain joins TRBV18 to TRBJ1-1, with 7 bases matching TRBD1. V trimming: 5 bases; J trimming: 2 bases; junction bases outside the gene matches: 5. The germline V gene encodes CDR1 KGHSH and CDR2 LQKENI. This CDR3 is built from 14 residues.

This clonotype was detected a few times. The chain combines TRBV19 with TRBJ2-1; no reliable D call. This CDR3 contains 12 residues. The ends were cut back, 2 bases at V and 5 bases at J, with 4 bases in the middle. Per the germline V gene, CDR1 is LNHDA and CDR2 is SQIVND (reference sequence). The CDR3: CASSISDNEQFF. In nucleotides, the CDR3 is TGTGCCAGTAGTATATCGGACAATGAGCAGTTCTTC.